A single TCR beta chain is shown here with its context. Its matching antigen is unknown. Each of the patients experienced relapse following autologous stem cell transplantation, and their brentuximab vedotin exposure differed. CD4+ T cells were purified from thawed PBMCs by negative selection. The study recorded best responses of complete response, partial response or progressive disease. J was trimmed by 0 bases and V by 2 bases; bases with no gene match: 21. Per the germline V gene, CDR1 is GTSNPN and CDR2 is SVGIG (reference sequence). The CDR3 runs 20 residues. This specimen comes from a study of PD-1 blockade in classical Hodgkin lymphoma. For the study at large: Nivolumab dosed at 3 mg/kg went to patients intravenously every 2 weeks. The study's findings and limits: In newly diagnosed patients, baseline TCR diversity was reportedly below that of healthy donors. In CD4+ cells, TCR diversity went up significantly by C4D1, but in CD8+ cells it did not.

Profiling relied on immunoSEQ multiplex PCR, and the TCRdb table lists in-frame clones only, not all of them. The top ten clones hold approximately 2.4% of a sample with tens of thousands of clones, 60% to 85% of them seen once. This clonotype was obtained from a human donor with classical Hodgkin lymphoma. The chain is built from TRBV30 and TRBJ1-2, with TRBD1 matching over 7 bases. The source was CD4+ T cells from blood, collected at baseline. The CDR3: CAWSPGGWYGTVLSNYGYTF. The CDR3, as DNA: TGTGCCTGGAGTCCGGGCGGCTGGTACGGGACAGTCCTTTCTAACTATGGCTACACCTTC.